The clone carrying this T cell receptor (beta chain) was detected only a few times. Per germline, CDR1 KGHSH and CDR2 LQKENI. The CDR3 length is 16 residues. V lost 3 bases to trimming and J lost 0 bases, with 11 bases between them. The data belong to a study of T cells in Graves' hyperthyroidism and ophthalmopathy. From RNA transcripts, TCR beta CDR3 regions were amplified. The TCR CDR3 was amplified in a first-round RT-PCR using the HTBI primer set. TCRdb itself ran the multiplex PCR reads through MiXCR, one entry per CDR3 protein. The top ten clones hold 15% to 20% of a sample with about 500,000 distinct CDR3 sequences, 17% of them seen once.

The receptor was derived from a young woman with Graves' ophthalmopathy. The sequencing sample was made of blood. The chain employs TRBV18 and TRBJ1-4, with D possibly matching TRBD1 (5 bases). The CDR3 region has the DNA TGTGCCAGCTCACCTCGGGGGAGTGCAACTAATGAAAAACTGTTTTTT. Protein: CASSPRGSATNEKLFF.